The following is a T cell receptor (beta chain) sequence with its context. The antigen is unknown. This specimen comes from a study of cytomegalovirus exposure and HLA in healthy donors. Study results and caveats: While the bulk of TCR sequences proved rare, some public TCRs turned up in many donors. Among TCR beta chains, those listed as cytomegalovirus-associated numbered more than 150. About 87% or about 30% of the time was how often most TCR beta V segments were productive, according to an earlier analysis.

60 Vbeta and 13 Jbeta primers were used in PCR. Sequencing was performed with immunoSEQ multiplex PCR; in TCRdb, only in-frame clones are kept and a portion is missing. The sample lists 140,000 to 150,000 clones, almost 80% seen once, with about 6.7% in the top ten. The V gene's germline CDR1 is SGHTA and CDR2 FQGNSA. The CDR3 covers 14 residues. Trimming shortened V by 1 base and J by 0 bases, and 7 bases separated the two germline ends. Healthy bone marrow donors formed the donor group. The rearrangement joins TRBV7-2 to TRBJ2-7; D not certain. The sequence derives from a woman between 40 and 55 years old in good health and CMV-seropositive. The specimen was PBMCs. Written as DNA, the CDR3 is TGTGCCAGCAGCTTAGACCCGAGCTCCTACGAGCAGTACTTC. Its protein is CASSLDPSSYEQYF.